Below, 13 T cell receptor beta chains from the same sample are listed, as sequenced in a study of cytomegalovirus exposure and HLA in healthy donors. PCR was performed using 60 Vbeta and 13 Jbeta primers. Some clones are missing from TCRdb's copy, which holds only in-frame ones; the method was immunoSEQ multiplex PCR. This table holds around 100,000 clones, around 61% found once. The sample comprised PBMCs. These receptors originate from a woman aged 25 to 45 in good health and CMV-seronegative.

The V gene is TRBV7-2, the J gene TRBJ2-5; weak D call: TRBD2 (7 bases). V gave up 5 bases and J gave up 4 bases, with 17 bases separating them. CDR3 size: 15 residues. Germline loops: CDR1 SGHTA, CDR2 FQGNSA. The CDR3 DNA reads TGTGCCAGCAGCCAGGGGAGGGGGAATGTAGAGACCCAGTACTTC. Amino acid sequence: CASSQGRGNVETQYF.

This clone was detected a few times. This chain links TRBV6-5 with TRBJ1-1; D gene uncertain. Trimming took off 4 bases at V and 3 bases at J, with 15 bases between the two ends. CDR3 length equals 15 residues. Germline V CDR1 and CDR2: MNHEY, SVGAGI. This CDR3 is CASSSFAGGHTEAFF. CDR3 coding DNA: TGTGCCAGCAGTTCGTTTGCTGGCGGGCACACTGAAGCTTTCTTT.

V gene TRBV27 combines with J gene TRBJ2-7, with D possibly TRBD1 on 5 matching bases. Trimming stripped 2 bases from V and 0 bases from J, with 11 bases between. The CDR3 spans 15 residues. CDR1 is MNHEY and CDR2 is SMNVEV in the germline V gene (reference sequence). The CDR3 region is CASSLKGYSSYEQYF. The CDR3 coding sequence is TGTGCCAGCAGTTTAAAGGGGTACAGCTCCTACGAGCAGTACTTC.

The V and J genes are TRBV28 and TRBJ1-1; the D is unclear. The V end lost 7 bases, the J end lost 3 bases, and 6 bases lay between the germline ends. Germline loops: CDR1 MDHEN, CDR2 SYDVKM. The CDR3 is 11 amino acids. The CDR3 loop is CASTGYTEAFF. CDR3 coding DNA: TGTGCCAGCACGGGGTACACTGAAGCTTTCTTT.

CDR3 sequence reads: CASSETANTEAFF. The CDR3 DNA is TGTGCCAGCAGTGAGACAGCGAACACTGAAGCTTTCTTT. The V gene is TRBV28, the J gene TRBJ1-1, with D perhaps matching TRBD1 (5 bases). The germline CDR1 and CDR2 sequences are MDHEN and SYDVKM. Trimming cost V 5 bases and J 1 base, with 8 bases left between them. The CDR3 has 13 residues.

In its sample, this clone was seen a few times. The rearrangement links TRBV5-1 to TRBJ2-7; 10 positions agree with TRBD1. The CDR3 is 17 amino acids. Trimming removed 0 bases from V and 2 bases from J; junction bases left unmatched: 8. Germline CDR1 SGHRS, CDR2 YFSETQ. The CDR3 protein is CASSLGTPGTGAYEQYF. The CDR3 DNA is TGCGCCAGCAGCTTGGGGACCCCCGGGACAGGGGCCTACGAGCAGTACTTC.

The chain couples TRBV5-1 to TRBJ1-2, with D possibly TRBD1 on 6 matching bases. Trimming left V 4 bases short and J 4 bases short, with 17 bases between. This CDR3 spans 15 amino acids. The germline V gene has CDR1 SGHRS and CDR2 YFSETQ. The CDR3 protein is CASSPRSGQLYGYTF. CDR3 bases: TGCGCCAGCAGCCCCCGGTCCGGACAGCTCTATGGCTACACCTTC.

The V and J genes are TRBV5-1 and TRBJ2-7; D is possibly TRBD1 (5 bases). The CDR3 covers 15 residues. The germline V gene encodes CDR1 SGHRS and CDR2 YFSETQ. Trimming shortened V by 1 base and J by 0 bases, and 11 bases separated the two germline ends. Here the CDR3 reads CASSLLGPSSYEQYF. In DNA, the CDR3 is TGCGCCAGCAGCTTGTTGGGGCCGAGCTCCTACGAGCAGTACTTC.

This chain links TRBV19 with TRBJ2-7; TRBD2 aligns across 8 bases. The CDR3 has 14 amino acids. V gave up 5 bases and J gave up 1 base; unmatched junction bases: 4. Germline CDR1 and CDR2: LNHDA and SQIVND (reference sequence). CDR3: CASSVASGSYEQYF. CDR3 coding DNA: TGTGCCAGTAGTGTGGCTAGCGGGTCCTACGAGCAGTACTTC.

This clone was seen a single time. This chain connects TRBV5-1 to TRBJ2-7, with a possible D match to TRBD2 (6 bases). The germline CDR1 and CDR2 sequences are SGHRS and YFSETQ. The ends were cut back, 8 bases at V and 5 bases at J, with 14 bases in the middle. This CDR3 is 12 amino acids long. The CDR3 spells CASPEDYHEQYF. CDR3 sequence (DNA): TGCGCCAGTCCCGAGGACTACCACGAGCAGTACTTC. Full variable domain (rest looked up from reference TRBV5-1 and TRBJ2-7): KAGVTQTPRYLIKTRGQQVTLSCSPISGHRSVSWYQQTPGQGLQFLFEYFSETQRNKGNFPGRFSGRQFSNSRSEMNVSTLELGDSALYLCASPEDYHEQYFGPGTRLTVT.

This clone came up a few times. The chain employs TRBV10-2 and TRBJ2-1; 14 nucleotides match TRBD2. After removal of 8 bases from V and 0 bases from J, the junction contained 12 bases not matched to a gene. The CDR3 sequence is 19 residues long. CDR1 and CDR2 from the germline V gene are WSHSY and SAAADI. The CDR3 DNA reads TGCGCCAGCCTGGGACTAGCGGGAGAATTTGACAGCTCCTACAATGAGCAGTTCTTC. Its translation is CASLGLAGEFDSSYNEQFF.

The chain has TRBV9 and TRBJ1-3, with D perhaps matching TRBD1 (5 bases). Looked up from germline, CDR1 is SGDLS and CDR2 is YYNGEE. The V end lost 0 bases, the J end lost 1 base, and 8 bases lay between the germline ends. The CDR3 sequence is 15 residues long. This CDR3 is CASSVGPGSGNTIYF. In nucleotides, the CDR3 is TGTGCCAGCAGCGTAGGCCCAGGGTCTGGAAACACCATATATTTT.

The chain carries TRBV6-5 and TRBJ2-5; D might be TRBD1 (5 bases). In germline, CDR1 is MNHEY, CDR2 SVGAGI. There are 12 residues in the CDR3. Trimming took off 5 bases at V and 5 bases at J, with 9 bases between the two ends. The CDR3 is CASSDAGETQYF. CDR3 nucleotides: TGTGCCAGCAGTGATGCAGGGGAGACCCAGTACTTC.